This TCR beta chain is from a study of prognosis after radiotherapy for stage I lung cancer. The study amplified the TCR beta CDR3 region from genomic DNA. This amplification was carried out by two rounds of multiplex PCR. Round one of PCR was performed, and it used primers specific to each TRBV and TRBJ gene. TCRdb independently ran MiXCR on the multiplex PCR reads; one entry per CDR3 protein. The data show some 30,000 distinct CDR3 sequences, about 43% seen once. The CDR3 is 15 amino acids. Trimming removed 5 bases from V and 6 bases from J; junction bases left unmatched: 8. CDR1 and CDR2 from the germline V gene are SEHNR and FQNEAQ (reference sequence).

The chain has TRBV7-9 and TRBJ2-3; TRBD2 agrees at 10 bases. The material sequenced was PBMCs, taken before or after stereotactic body radiation therapy (not recorded which). The receptor was derived from a donor of 50 years or more with non-small cell lung cancer. The CDR3 is CASSRLAGLVDTQYF. The CDR3 bases are TGTGCCAGCAGCCGACTAGCGGGCCTTGTGGATACGCAGTATTTT.